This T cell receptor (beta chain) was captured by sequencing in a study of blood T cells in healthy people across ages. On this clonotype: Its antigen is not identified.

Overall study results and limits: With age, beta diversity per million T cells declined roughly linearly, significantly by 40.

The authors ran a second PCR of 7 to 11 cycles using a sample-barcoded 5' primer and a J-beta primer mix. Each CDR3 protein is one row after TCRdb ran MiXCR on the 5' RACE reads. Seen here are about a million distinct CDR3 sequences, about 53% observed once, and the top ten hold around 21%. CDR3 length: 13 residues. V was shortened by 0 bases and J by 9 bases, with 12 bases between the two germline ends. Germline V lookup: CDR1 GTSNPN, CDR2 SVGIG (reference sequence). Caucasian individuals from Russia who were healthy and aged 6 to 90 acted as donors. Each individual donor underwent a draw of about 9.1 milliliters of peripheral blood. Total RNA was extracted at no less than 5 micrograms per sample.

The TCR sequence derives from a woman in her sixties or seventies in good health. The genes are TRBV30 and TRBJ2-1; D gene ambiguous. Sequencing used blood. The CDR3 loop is CAWSVQRSIEQFF. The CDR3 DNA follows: TGTGCCTGGAGTGTACAAAGAAGTATTGAGCAGTTCTTC.